Below, 6 T cell receptor beta chains from the same sample are listed, as sequenced in a study of blood T cell repertoires in COVID-19. Clones were read by immunoSEQ multiplex PCR, and TCRdb kept only the in-frame ones, dropping some. The data hold approximately 210,000 clones, with 88% observed a single time. Sequencing was done on a sample of peripheral blood. These TCRs come from a man aged 40-50 years with acute or convalescent COVID-19.

The chain carries TRBV18 and TRBJ2-2, with TRBD1 identical over 9 bases. Germline CDR1 reads KGHSH; CDR2 reads LQKENI. CDR3 size: 16 residues. With V trimmed by 2 bases and J by 3 bases, 4 bases remained unmatched. CDR3 sequence (DNA): TGTGCCAGCTCACCAGTACAGGGGGCGGACACCGGGGAGCTGTTTTTT. Translated, it gives CASSPVQGADTGELFF.

This chain uses TRBV4-1 with TRBJ2-7; the match to TRBD1 covers 9 bases. The V and J ends lost 2 bases and 2 bases, in that order; junction bases with no gene match: 10. CDR3 length: 17 residues. From germline, CDR1 is MGHRA and CDR2 YSYEKL. The chain's CDR3 is CASSQRLRTGDTYEQYF. The CDR3 nucleotides are TGCGCCAGCAGCCAACGTCTTAGGACAGGGGACACCTACGAGCAGTACTTC.

This clone has just a few counts. This chain links TRBV28 with TRBJ2-7; D is perhaps TRBD1 (6 bases). The CDR3 runs 14 residues. Germline V CDR1 and CDR2: MDHEN, SYDVKM. The V end lost 3 bases, the J end lost 3 bases, and 12 bases lay between the germline ends. The CDR3 here is CASSLGATGYEQYF. DNA of the CDR3: TGTGCCAGCAGTTTGGGGGCCACAGGCTACGAGCAGTACTTC.

The chain uses TRBV6-5 and TRBJ2-7; TRBD1 is a possible D gene (5 bases). CDR3 length equals 15 residues. CDR1 is MNHEY, CDR2 SVGAGI, per germline. The V and J ends lost 2 bases and 0 bases respectively, with 11 bases between them. The CDR3, as DNA: TGTGCCAGCAGTTACGTCACAGGCAGCTCCTACGAGCAGTACTTC. It yields the protein CASSYVTGSSYEQYF.

V usage is TRBV7-2 and J usage is TRBJ2-7, with 8 nucleotides matching TRBD1. The length of the CDR3 is 14 residues. V was pared by 5 bases and J by 2 bases, with 5 bases of the junction left unmatched. CDR1 is SGHTA, CDR2 FQGNSA, per germline. CDR3 bases: TGTGCCAGCAGCGCGCGGGACAGGACCTACGAGCAGTACTTC. It codes for CASSARDRTYEQYF. Based on the CDR3 plus reference TRBV7-2 and TRBJ2-7, the full variable domain is GAGVSQSPSNKVTEKGKDVELRCDPISGHTALYWYRQSLGQGLEFLIYFQGNSAPDKSGLPSDRFSAERTGGSVSTLTIQRTQQEDSAVYLCASSARDRTYEQYFGPGTRLTVT.

This clone occurred a few times. This rearrangement joins TRBV7-2 to TRBJ1-2; D may be TRBD1 (6 bases). Germline CDR1 and CDR2: SGHTA and FQGNSA. V was shortened by 5 bases and J by 4 bases, with 17 bases between the two germline ends. The CDR3 runs 15 residues. CDR3 nucleotides: TGTGCCAGCAGCCTAGGGGGGGACGACTTCTATGGCTACACCTTC. Its protein product is CASSLGGDDFYGYTF.